This T cell receptor (beta chain) appears in the sequencing data of a study of T cell changes during pregnancy in multiple sclerosis. Germline V gene sequence: CDR1 SGDLS, CDR2 YYNGEE. CDR3 size: 13 residues. V lost 3 bases to trimming and J lost 7 bases, with 11 bases between them. Assay: immunoSEQ multiplex PCR; the TCRdb copy retains only in-frame clones and omits some. The sample carries 43,000 or so clones, roughly 93% recorded once. The sample taken for sequencing was PBMCs (not recorded whether the cells were cultured). This chain links TRBV9 with TRBJ2-1; D is uncertain. This sequence originates from a female donor with multiple sclerosis, enrolled in a pregnancy study. For the CDR3, the DNA is TGTGCCAGCAGCGCCTCCGTCGCGAATGAGCAGTTCTTC. Translating it yields CASSASVANEQFF. Supplemented by reference TRBV9 and TRBJ2-1, the full variable domain reads DSGVTQTPKHLITATGQRVTLRCSPRSGDLSVYWYQQSLDQGLQFLIQYYNGEERAKGNILERFSAQQFPDLHSELNLSSLELGDSALYFCASSASVANEQFFGPGTRLTVL.